This TCR beta chain was found in a study of T cells in Graves' hyperthyroidism and ophthalmopathy. This CDR3 is built from 13 residues. In germline, CDR1 is MNHNS, CDR2 SASEGT. Trimming cost V 6 bases and J 10 bases, with 16 bases left between them. The investigators amplified TCR beta CDR3 regions from RNA transcripts. In the first-round RT-PCR of the TCR CDR3, the HTBI primer set was used. TCRdb re-derived calls from the multiplex PCR reads in MiXCR, one entry per CDR3 protein. The data contain hundreds of thousands of distinct CDR3 sequences, about 20% of them singletons. The sequencing sample was made of blood. The chain links TRBV6-1 to TRBJ2-1; possibly TRBD1 for D (5 bases). This TCR came from a middle-aged man with Graves' ophthalmopathy. The CDR3: CASSQGPHQEQFF. CDR3 coding DNA: TGTGCCAGCAGCCAGGGCCCACACCAGGAGCAGTTCTTC.